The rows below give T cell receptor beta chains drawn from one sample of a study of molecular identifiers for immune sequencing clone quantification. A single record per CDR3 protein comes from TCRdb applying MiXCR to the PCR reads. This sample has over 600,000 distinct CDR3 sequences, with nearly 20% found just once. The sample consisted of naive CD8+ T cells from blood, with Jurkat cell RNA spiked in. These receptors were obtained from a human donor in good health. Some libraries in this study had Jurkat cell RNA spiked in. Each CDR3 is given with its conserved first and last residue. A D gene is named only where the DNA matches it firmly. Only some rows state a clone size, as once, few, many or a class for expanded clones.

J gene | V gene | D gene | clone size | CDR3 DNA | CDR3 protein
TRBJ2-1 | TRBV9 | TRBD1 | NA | TGTGCCAGCAGCGTAGTGGGACAGGGGGCGGGTGAGCAGTTCTTC | CASSVVGQGAGEQFF
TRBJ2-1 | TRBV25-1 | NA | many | TGTGCCAGCAGCCCCCTTGACAATGAGCAGTTCTTC | CASSPLDNEQFF
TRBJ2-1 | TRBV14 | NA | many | TGTGCCAGCAGCCAGACTACCGGGACACACTACAATGAGCAGTTCTTC | CASSQTTGTHYNEQFF
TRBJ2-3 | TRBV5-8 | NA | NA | TGTGCCAGCACAGATACGCAGTATTTT | CASTDTQYF
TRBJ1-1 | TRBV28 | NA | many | TGTGCCAGCAGTCTCCTCAGGGATGATGGTGTGAACACTGAAGCTTTCTTT | CASSLLRDDGVNTEAFF
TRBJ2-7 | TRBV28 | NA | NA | TGTGCCAGCAGTTTATTCGGCGTGGGGAGCTCCTACGAGCAGTACTTC | CASSLFGVGSSYEQYF
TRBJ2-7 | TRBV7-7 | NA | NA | TGTGCTAGCTCACCAGGGGAGGGGTACGAGCAGTACTTC | CASSPGEGYEQYF
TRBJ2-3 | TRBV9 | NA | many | TGTGCCAGCAGCGTCTATAGCGCAGATACGCAGTATTTT | CASSVYSADTQYF
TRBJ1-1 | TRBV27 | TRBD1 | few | TGTGCCAGCAGTTGGACAGGGGGCGTTACTGAAGCTTTCTTT | CASSWTGGVTEAFF
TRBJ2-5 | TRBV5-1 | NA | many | TGCGCCAGCTTGATCGGGGAGACCCAGTACTTC | CASLIGETQYF
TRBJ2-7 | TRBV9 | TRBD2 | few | TGTGCCAGCAGCGTTTCGACACTAGCGCGTACCTACGAGCAGTACTTC | CASSVSTLARTYEQYF
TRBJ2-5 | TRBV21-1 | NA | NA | TGTGCCAGCAGCAAAGCTGGGGGACAAGAGACCCAGTACTTC | CASSKAGGQETQYF
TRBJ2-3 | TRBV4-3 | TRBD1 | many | TGCGCCAGCAGCCAAGGGGGCAGGGGGCTGTCAGATACGCAGTATTTT | CASSQGGRGLSDTQYF
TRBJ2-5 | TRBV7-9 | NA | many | TGTGCCAGCACAGCAGGGCAAGAGACCCAGTACTTC | CASTAGQETQYF
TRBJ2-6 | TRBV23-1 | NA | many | TGCGCCAGCCGATATATGGGGGCAGGGGAGTACTCTGGGGCCAACGTCCTGACTTTC | CASRYMGAGEYSGANVLTF
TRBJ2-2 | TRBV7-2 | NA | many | TGTGCCAGCAGCTTAGGGGTAGCCGTTTCCGGGGAGCTGTTTTTT | CASSLGVAVSGELFF
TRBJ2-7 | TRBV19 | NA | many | TGTGCCAGTAGCTTTCAGGAGACAGCTTACGAGCAGTACTTC | CASSFQETAYEQYF
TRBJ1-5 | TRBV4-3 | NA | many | TGCGCCAGCAGCCAAGATACGGGAAACTATCAGCCCCAGCATTTT | CASSQDTGNYQPQHF
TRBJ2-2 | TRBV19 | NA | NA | TGTGCCAGTGCAAAGACAGTGGCCCACACCGGGGAGCTGTTTTTT | CASAKTVAHTGELFF
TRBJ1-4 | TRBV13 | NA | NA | TGTGCCAGCAGCTTAGTTGGGGACCATAATGAAAAACTGTTTTTT | CASSLVGDHNEKLFF
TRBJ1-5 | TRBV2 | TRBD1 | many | TGTGCCAGCAGGGCCCGACAGGGATCGAGAATCGATCAGCCCCAGCATTTT | CASRARQGSRIDQPQHF
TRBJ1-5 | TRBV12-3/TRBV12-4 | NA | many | TGTGCCAGCAGCACCAGGGTTCAGCCCCAGCATTTT | CASSTRVQPQHF
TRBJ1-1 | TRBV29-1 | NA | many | TGCAGCGTTGAATCCGGATTGAACACTGAAGCTTTCTTT | CSVESGLNTEAFF
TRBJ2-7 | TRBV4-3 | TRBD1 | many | TGCGCCAGCAGCCAAGATAGGACAGGGGACTACGAGCAGTACTTC | CASSQDRTGDYEQYF
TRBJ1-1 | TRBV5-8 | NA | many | TGTGCCAGCAGCTTGTGGGTCAGCACGAACACTGAAGCTTTCTTT | CASSLWVSTNTEAFF
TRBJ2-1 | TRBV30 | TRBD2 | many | TGTGCCTGGAGCCGAGGGACTAGTAGAAATGAGCAGTTCTTC | CAWSRGTSRNEQFF
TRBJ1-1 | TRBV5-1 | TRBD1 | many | TGCGCCAGCAGCTTGGGCGACAGGGAGGCTATGAACACTGAAGCTTTCTTT | CASSLGDREAMNTEAFF
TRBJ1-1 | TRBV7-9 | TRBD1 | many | TGTGCCAGCAGACTGGACAGGATGAACACTGAAGCTTTCTTT | CASRLDRMNTEAFF
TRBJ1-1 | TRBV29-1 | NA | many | TGCAGCGTTCCGACCGGGGGCGCGGACACTGAAGCTTTCTTT | CSVPTGGADTEAFF
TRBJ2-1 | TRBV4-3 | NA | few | TGCGCCAGCAGCCAAGAGTCCCCCCACGCCCAAATGGGTGAGCAGTTCTTC | CASSQESPHAQMGEQFF
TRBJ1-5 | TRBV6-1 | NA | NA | TGTGCCAGCACCTGGACGGGCCAGCCCCAGCATTTT | CASTWTGQPQHF
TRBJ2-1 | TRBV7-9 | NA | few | TGTGCCAGCAGCCGTATCCTAACCGGCAATGAGCAGTTCTTC | CASSRILTGNEQFF
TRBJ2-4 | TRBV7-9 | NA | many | TGTGCCAGCAGCTTAGTTCTTGGGACGGAAAACATTCAGTACTTC | CASSLVLGTENIQYF
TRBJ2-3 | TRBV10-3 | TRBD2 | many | TGTGCCATCAGCCTAAGCGGGGCTAGCACAGATACGCAGTATTTT | CAISLSGASTDTQYF
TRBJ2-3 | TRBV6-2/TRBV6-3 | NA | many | TGTGCCAGCAGCCGCCCCTCCGGAGATACGCAGTATTTT | CASSRPSGDTQYF
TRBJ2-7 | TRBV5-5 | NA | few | TGTGCCAGCAGCACGGAAGACACTCCCTACTACGAGCAGTACTTC | CASSTEDTPYYEQYF
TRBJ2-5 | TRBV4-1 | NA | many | TGCGCCAGCAGCCAAGGACTAGGAAAAGAGACCCAGTACTTC | CASSQGLGKETQYF
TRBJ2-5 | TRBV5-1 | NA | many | TGCGCCAGCAGCTTGGAGGGGGGCGGATTAGAGACCCAGTACTTC | CASSLEGGGLETQYF
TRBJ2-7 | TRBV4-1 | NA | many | TGCGCCAGCAGCCAACAGGCAAGCTACGAGCAGTACTTC | CASSQQASYEQYF
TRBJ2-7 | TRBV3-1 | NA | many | TGTGCCAGCAGCCTGGGGGGACTGGGAGGCTACGAGCAGTACTTC | CASSLGGLGGYEQYF
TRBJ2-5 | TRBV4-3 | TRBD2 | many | TGCGCCAGCAGCACCGGGACTACCACGGCGTGGGAGACCCAGTACTTC | CASSTGTTTAWETQYF
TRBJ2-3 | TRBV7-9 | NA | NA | TGTGCCAGCAGCTCCGGAACGTCCACCACAGATACGCAGTATTTT | CASSSGTSTTDTQYF
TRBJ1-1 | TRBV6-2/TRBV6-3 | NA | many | TGTGCCAGCAGTTATCCGGGACAACAATCTATCCGAGAGCGCACTGAAGCTTTCTTT | CASSYPGQQSIRERTEAFF
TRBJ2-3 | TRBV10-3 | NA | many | TGTGCCATCAGTGACCCCGGAGGGGGCTTCGGCACAGATACGCAGTATTTT | CAISDPGGGFGTDTQYF
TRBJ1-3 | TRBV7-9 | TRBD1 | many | TGTGCCAGCAGCCCGACAGGGGCTGGAAACACCATATATTTT | CASSPTGAGNTIYF
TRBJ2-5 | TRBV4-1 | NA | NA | TGCGCCAGCAGAAAAGGGGAATATGAGACCCAGTACTTC | CASRKGEYETQYF
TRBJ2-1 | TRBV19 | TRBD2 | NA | TGTGCCAGTAGACTCGCGGGGGGCCTTGAGCAGTTCTTC | CASRLAGGLEQFF
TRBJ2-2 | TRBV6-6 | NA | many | TGTGCCAGCAGTTACTACAGCCCGAACACCGGGGAGCTGTTTTTT | CASSYYSPNTGELFF
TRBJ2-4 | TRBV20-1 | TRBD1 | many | TGCAGTGCCACGACAGGGGCTCGGAACATTCAGTACTTC | CSATTGARNIQYF
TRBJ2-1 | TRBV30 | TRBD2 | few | TGTGCCTGGAGTGTAGATAGCGGGGATGGAAATGAGCAGTTCTTC | CAWSVDSGDGNEQFF
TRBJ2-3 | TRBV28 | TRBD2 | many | TGTGCCAGCATTCCAAGACCTAGCGGGAGGGTCGGAGATACGCAGTATTTT | CASIPRPSGRVGDTQYF
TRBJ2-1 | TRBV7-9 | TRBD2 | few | TGTGCCAGCAGCTTAGAACTAGGACTAGCGGAGTACAATGAGCGGTTCTTC | CASSLELGLAEYNERFF
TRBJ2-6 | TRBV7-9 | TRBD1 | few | TGTGCCAGCAGCACATATAGTCCGGACAGGGGGACATACTCTGGGGCCAACGTCCTGACTTTC | CASSTYSPDRGTYSGANVLTF